These 4 T cell receptor beta chains share one sample of origin, sequenced in a study of blood T cell repertoires in COVID-19. TCRdb's copy holds only in-frame clones and misses some; the assay was immunoSEQ multiplex PCR. Of around 160,000 clones listed, 85% to 90% are singletons. The sample consisted of peripheral blood. These receptor sequences come from a human donor in a cohort sampled during active COVID-19.

V is TRBV5-1 and J is TRBJ2-4; weak D call: TRBD1 (6 bases). The CDR3 is 16 amino acids. Trimming stripped 2 bases from V and 1 base from J, with 13 bases between. From germline, CDR1 is SGHRS and CDR2 YFSETQ. In nucleotides, the CDR3 is TGCGCCAGCAGCTTCCTACCAGGGGACGCCAAAAACATTCAGTACTTC. Amino acid sequence: CASSFLPGDAKNIQYF.

The count of this clone is one. The V call is TRBV4-1, the J call TRBJ2-3; TRBD2 matches at 9 bases. In germline, CDR1 is MGHRA, CDR2 YSYEKL. With 0 bases clipped from V and 0 bases from J, the junction kept 1 base outside the gene matches. CDR3 size: 16 residues. The CDR3 DNA reads TGCGCCAGCAGCCAAGATAGCGGGGGAAGCACAGATACGCAGTATTTT. This gives the protein CASSQDSGGSTDTQYF.

This clone was seen just once. Other DNA sequences in the same sample also yield this CDR3. This chain connects TRBV11-1 to TRBJ2-5; 7 bases fit TRBD1. Germline CDR1 SGHAT, CDR2 FQDESV (reference sequence). This CDR3 spans 13 amino acids. J gave up 5 bases and V 1 base, and 1 base lay outside the gene matches. CDR3 region: CASSLDRGETQYF. For the CDR3, the DNA is TGTGCCAGCAGCTTAGACAGGGGCGAGACCCAGTACTTC.

The chain combines TRBV28 with TRBJ1-1, with 7 positions matching TRBD1. This CDR3 contains 15 residues. J lost 3 bases, V lost 5 bases, and 9 bases had no gene match. Germline V gene lookup returns CDR1 MDHEN and CDR2 SYDVKM. The DNA of the CDR3 is TGTGCCAGCAGTCAGCAGGGGGGACCTTACACTGAAGCTTTCTTT. Amino acids: CASSQQGGPYTEAFF. The whole variable domain, remainder taken from reference TRBV28 and TRBJ1-1, is DVKVTQSSRYLVKRTGEKVFLECVQDMDHENMFWYRQDPGLGLRLIYFSYDVKMKEKGDIPEGYSVSREKKERFSLILESASTNQTSMYLCASSQQGGPYTEAFFGQGTRLTVV.